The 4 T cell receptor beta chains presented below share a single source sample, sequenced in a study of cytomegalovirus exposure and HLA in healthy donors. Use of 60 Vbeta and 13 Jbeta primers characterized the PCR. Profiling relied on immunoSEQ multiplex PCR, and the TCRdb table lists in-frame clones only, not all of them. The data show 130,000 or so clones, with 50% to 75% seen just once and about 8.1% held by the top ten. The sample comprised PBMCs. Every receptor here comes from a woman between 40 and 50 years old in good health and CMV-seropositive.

Here the CDR3 reads CASSLPGTGDLNTEAFF. CDR3 coding DNA: TGTGCCAGCAGCTTACCCGGGACAGGGGACTTGAACACTGAAGCTTTCTTT. This chain connects TRBV7-8 to TRBJ1-1; 10 bases fit TRBD1. The CDR3 runs to 17 residues. V dropped 2 bases and J dropped 0; count of bases not matched to a gene: 6. Germline CDR1 and CDR2: SGHVS and FQNEAQ.

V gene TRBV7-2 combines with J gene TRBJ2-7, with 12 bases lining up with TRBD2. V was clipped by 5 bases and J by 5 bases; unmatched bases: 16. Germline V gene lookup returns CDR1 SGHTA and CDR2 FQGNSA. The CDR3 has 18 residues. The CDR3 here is CASSPRASSGGAQDEQYF. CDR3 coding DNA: TGTGCCAGCAGCCCCCGTGCTTCTAGCGGGGGGGCCCAGGACGAGCAGTACTTC.

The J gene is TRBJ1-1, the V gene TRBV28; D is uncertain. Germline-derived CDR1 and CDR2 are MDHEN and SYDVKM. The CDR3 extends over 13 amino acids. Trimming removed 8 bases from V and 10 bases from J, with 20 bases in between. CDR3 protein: CASSGIRDSGAFF. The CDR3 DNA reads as TGTGCCAGCTCCGGAATCCGCGATTCGGGAGCTTTCTTT.

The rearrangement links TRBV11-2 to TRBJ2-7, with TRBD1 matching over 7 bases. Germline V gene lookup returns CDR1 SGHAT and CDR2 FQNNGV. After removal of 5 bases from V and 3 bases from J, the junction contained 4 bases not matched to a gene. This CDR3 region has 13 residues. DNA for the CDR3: TGTGCCAGCAGCAGGGGACAGTACTACGAGCAGTACTTC. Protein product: CASSRGQYYEQYF.